The clone carrying this T cell receptor (beta chain) has a single count. At one boundary the junction diverges from the germline segment, which might be a read error. Only healthy Caucasians were enrolled as donors. This sample is part of a study of identical twins. Germline lookup yields CDR1 MGHRA and CDR2 YSYEKL. The CDR3 has 13 residues. TCRdb processed the 5' RACE reads anew with MiXCR; each CDR3 protein has one entry. The data show around 1.7 million distinct CDR3 sequences, under 35% seen once. Sequenced sample: cord blood. The rearrangement uses TRBV4-1 and TRBJ2-3; a weak D match, TRBD2 (5 bases). The receptor comes from a newborn girl in good health. The DNA for the CDR3 is TGCGCCAGCAGCCAAGCTAGCACAGATGCGCAGTATTTT. The encoded protein is CASSQASTDAQYF.